This is a list of T cell receptor beta chains from one sample in a study of regulatory T cells in long-lasting Graves disease. MiXCR, run by TCRdb on the multiplex PCR reads, gives a single entry per CDR3 protein. In the table there are over 650,000 distinct CDR3 sequences, around 30% of which are singletons. The sequenced sample was peripheral blood mononuclear cells (PBMCs), obtained when the disease was refractory, from a patient treated with antithyroid drugs. Receptor source: a female donor with Graves disease. Each CDR3 is given with its conserved first and last residue. The order of the fields is V gene, J gene, D gene, CDR3 protein. The D gene is left open where the match is weak.

>TRBV10-3|TRBJ2-7|-
CAISAEPFGEQYF
>TRBV20-1|TRBJ1-2|TRBD1
CSAKTGTGPNYGYTF
>TRBV13|TRBJ1-1|-
CASSLRLTSAEAFF
>TRBV2|TRBJ1-2|-
CASSERGTLGYYGCTF
>TRBV3-1|TRBJ2-7|-
CASSQAVAGEQYF
>TRBV15|TRBJ2-5|-
CATSRDLGETQYF
>TRBV2|TRBJ1-4|-
CASSLGQFGEKLFF
>TRBV20-1|TRBJ2-7|-
CSASRGYEQYF
>TRBV18|TRBJ1-1|TRBD1
CASSPSGQAATAFF
>TRBV27|TRBJ1-6|-
CASSLVPPADNSPLHF
>TRBV6-1|TRBJ2-7|TRBD1
CATIPRQGEQYF
>TRBV28|TRBJ2-6|TRBD2
CASSLGGGAGANVLTF
>TRBV6-5|TRBJ1-2|-
CASSYSHSDGYTF
>TRBV5-4|TRBJ2-5|-
CASSLVYRDQETQYF
>TRBV3-1|TRBJ1-2|-
CASSQEKDKANYGYTF
>TRBV28|TRBJ1-2|TRBD1
CASSSPTGGFYGYTF
>TRBV6-1|TRBJ2-2|-
CASSEGASVAGELFF
>TRBV6-2/TRBV6-3|TRBJ1-5|-
CASSYRGGNQPQHF
>TRBV29-1|TRBJ1-1|TRBD1
CSVLTGVFDTEAFF
>TRBV6-5|TRBJ1-1|-
CASSYARAALNTEAFF
>TRBV5-4|TRBJ2-1|-
CASSALKAANEQFF
>TRBV5-1|TRBJ2-4|TRBD1
CASSSAPGQGAAKNIQYF
>TRBV5-1|TRBJ2-2|TRBD1
CASSLFGNGQGANTGELFF
>TRBV10-3|TRBJ2-5|TRBD1
CAITDRGQETQYF
>TRBV12-3/TRBV12-4|TRBJ1-6|TRBD1
CASRLPTGGGSPLHF
>TRBV2|TRBJ1-2|-
CASSDSGSGGYTF
>TRBV7-3|TRBJ1-1|-
CASSRDGGGSVEAFF
>TRBV2|TRBJ1-2|TRBD1
CASSERTGDYGYTF
>TRBV20-1|TRBJ2-7|-
CSARDVWDTAYEQYF
>TRBV19|TRBJ1-5|-
CASSTELEVQPQHF
>TRBV6-1|TRBJ2-2|-
CASSPLGNTGELFF